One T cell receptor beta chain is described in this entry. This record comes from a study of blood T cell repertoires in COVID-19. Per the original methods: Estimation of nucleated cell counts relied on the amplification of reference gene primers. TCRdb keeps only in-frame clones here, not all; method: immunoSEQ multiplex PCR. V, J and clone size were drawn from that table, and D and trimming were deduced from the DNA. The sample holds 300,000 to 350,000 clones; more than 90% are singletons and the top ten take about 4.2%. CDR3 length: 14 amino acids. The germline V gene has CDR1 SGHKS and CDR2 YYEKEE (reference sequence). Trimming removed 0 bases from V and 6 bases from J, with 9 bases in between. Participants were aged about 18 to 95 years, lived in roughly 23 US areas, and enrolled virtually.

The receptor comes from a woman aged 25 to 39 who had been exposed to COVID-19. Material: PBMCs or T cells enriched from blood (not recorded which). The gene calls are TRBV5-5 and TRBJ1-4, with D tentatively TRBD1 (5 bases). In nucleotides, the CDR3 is TGTGCCAGCAGCTTGGACAGGTTAGATGAAAAACTGTTTTTT. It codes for CASSLDRLDEKLFF.